This TCR beta chain was sequenced for a study of CD8+CD57+ T cells in acquired aplastic anemia. Overall study context: Yields of DNA that came from sorted CD4+ and CD8+ cells averaged about 3 ug.

Profiles of TCR beta VDJ and CDR3 were generated from a genomic DNA template. TCRdb called the reads again in MiXCR, with one record for every CDR3 protein. The sample shows more than 45,000 distinct CDR3 sequences, roughly three fifths of them seen only once. Patients chosen for sequencing had CD8+CD57+ cells that had expanded, as shown by flow cytometry. Per germline, CDR1 LNHDA and CDR2 SQIVND (reference sequence). The CDR3 loop spans 12 amino acids. Trimming cost V 5 bases and J 8 bases, with 10 bases left between them. Material for sequencing was sorted CD4+, CD8+, or CD8+CD57+ T cells (not recorded which) from PBMCs. The TCR was taken from a human donor with aplastic anemia. V gene TRBV19 combines with J gene TRBJ2-1; perhaps TRBD1 as D (6 bases). The CDR3, as DNA: TGTGCCAGTAGTTTTCAGGGGTATGAGCAGTTCTTC. Residues: CASSFQGYEQFF.